The 9 T cell receptor beta chains in this list originate from one sample, sequenced in a study of cytomegalovirus exposure and HLA in healthy donors. PCR amplification relied on 60 Vbeta primers (plus 13 Jbeta primers). The protocol was immunoSEQ multiplex PCR, while the TCRdb copy is restricted to in-frame clones and leaves out a portion. Of around 67,000 clones listed, approximately 80% are singletons. Sequencing was performed on PBMCs. These TCRs come from a man aged 18 to 35 in good health and CMV-seropositive.

This sequence joins TRBV7-8 and TRBJ2-7; TRBD2 aligns across 7 bases. Germline V gene sequence: CDR1 SGHVS, CDR2 FQNEAQ. The CDR3 extends over 12 amino acids. The ends lost 4 bases at V and 6 bases at J; junction bases unmatched: 3. For the CDR3, the DNA is TGTGCCAGCAGCTACAGCGGGGTCGAGCAGTACTTC. Translating it yields CASSYSGVEQYF.

V is TRBV4-1 and J is TRBJ2-3; 8 nucleotides match TRBD1. Trimming removed 1 base from V and 7 bases from J; junction bases left unmatched: 7. The CDR3 is made up of 15 amino acids. From germline, CDR1 is MGHRA and CDR2 YSYEKL. Here the CDR3 DNA reads TGCGCCAGCAGCCAAGTCACGACAGGGGCAAATACGCAGTATTTT. It codes for CASSQVTTGANTQYF.

The chain combines TRBV2 with TRBJ1-1, with no clear D. Germline CDR1 is SNHLY and CDR2 is FYNNEI. The V end was cut by 10 bases, the J end by 3 bases, with 9 bases between. The CDR3 has 11 amino acids. DNA for the CDR3: TGTGCCATGTCAGTTTACACTGAAGCTTTCTTT. This sequence encodes CAMSVYTEAFF.

The V call is TRBV6-4, the J call TRBJ1-2, with TRBD1 matching over 9 bases. Trimming at V came to 5 bases and at J to 7 bases, leaving 8 bases not matched to a gene. CDR1 is MRHNA, CDR2 SNTAGT, per germline. The CDR3 covers 14 residues. This CDR3 reads CASSSQQGAAGYTF. The CDR3 nucleotides read TGTGCCAGCAGTTCGCAACAGGGGGCGGCTGGCTACACCTTC.

The chain is built from TRBV4-1 and TRBJ2-3, with D perhaps TRBD2 (6 bases). Germline V lookup: CDR1 MGHRA, CDR2 YSYEKL. The V gene lost 1 base and the J gene lost 3 bases, with 11 bases spanning the gap. CDR3 length: 15 amino acids. CDR3 in amino acids: CASSQGVAETDTQYF. DNA for the CDR3: TGCGCCAGCAGCCAAGGTGTAGCGGAGACAGATACGCAGTATTTT.

This chain joins TRBV6-1 and TRBJ1-2; D may be TRBD1 (5 bases). There are 15 residues in the CDR3. The germline gives CDR1 MNHNS, CDR2 SASEGT. Trimming removed 2 bases at V and 3 bases at J, with 13 bases between. CDR3 nucleotides: TGTGCCAGCAGTGAATATCTGGGGGGGGACTATGGCTACACCTTC. Its translation: CASSEYLGGDYGYTF.

The chain employs TRBV10-3 and TRBJ2-7; 7 positions agree with TRBD1. Germline trimming cut 5 bases from V and 2 bases from J; bases unmatched to any gene: 9. The CDR3 extends over 15 amino acids. CDR1 is ENHRY and CDR2 is SYGVKD in the germline V gene. The CDR3 is CAISKRGQSAYEQYF. CDR3 nucleotide sequence: TGTGCCATCAGTAAACGGGGACAGAGCGCCTACGAGCAGTACTTC.

J is TRBJ1-1 and V is TRBV19, with D possibly TRBD1 on 6 matching bases. The V end lost 3 bases, the J end lost 6 bases, and 11 bases lay between the germline ends. The CDR3 loop spans 13 amino acids. Germline values: CDR1 LNHDA, CDR2 SQIVND (reference sequence). The CDR3 loop reads CASSIPGEPEAFF. DNA for the CDR3: TGTGCCAGTAGTATCCCAGGGGAACCTGAAGCTTTCTTT.

CDR3 amino acids: CAWSRDRKKETQYF. The DNA for the CDR3 is TGTGCCTGGAGTAGGGACAGGAAAAAAGAGACCCAGTACTTC. J is TRBJ2-5 and V is TRBV30; TRBD1 agrees at 8 bases. CDR1 is GTSNPN and CDR2 is SVGIG in the germline V gene (reference sequence). This CDR3 region has 14 residues. After removal of 2 bases from V and 3 bases from J, the junction contained 5 bases not matched to a gene.